This TCR beta chain came from a study of low-dose radiotherapy and immunotherapy resistance in tumors. Study-wide context: Cohort 1 got 0.5 Gy per fraction every 2 weeks, 6.5 Gy in total.

First-strand cDNA relied on TRAV- and TRBV-specific primers spanning alpha and beta chains. Over approximately 20 PCR cycles, TCRs were amplified from a constant-region primer and V-primer adapter. TCRdb itself ran the reads through MiXCR, one entry per CDR3 protein. The sample records around 90,000 distinct CDR3 sequences, approximately 17% being singletons. The sample's time point: before trial treatment. Donors were dosed with nivolumab and ipilimumab; they also received aspirin, low-dose cyclophosphamide and low-dose radiotherapy. Eligible patients had advanced solid tumors lacking tumor-infiltrating lymphocytes. The CDR3 length is 11 residues. V was cut by 7 bases and J by 7 bases, with 5 bases left in between. Germline V CDR1 and CDR2: LNHDA, SQIVND (reference sequence). This clonotype came up a few times.

The starting material was PBMCs, obtained before treatment. The rearrangement uses TRBV19 and TRBJ2-6; no definite D call. The receptor comes from a male donor with prostate cancer. The CDR3 bases are TGTGCCAGTACCTCCGCCAACGTCCTGACTTTC. This codes for CASTSANVLTF.